This T cell receptor beta chain originates from a study of T cells in Graves' hyperthyroidism and ophthalmopathy. Diagnoses rested on clinical symptoms, serum thyroxine and TRAb, thyroid ultrasound and orbital computed tomography. The blood sample dates from first hyperthyroidism diagnosis, preceding any ophthalmopathy symptoms. RNA transcripts provided the source from which TCR beta CDR3 regions were amplified. Researchers ran a first-round RT-PCR on the TCR CDR3 using the HTBI primer set. TCRdb re-analysed the multiplex PCR reads in MiXCR, keeping a single row per CDR3 protein. Of some 150,000 distinct CDR3 sequences listed, approximately 20% are singletons. This clonotype was counted a few times. V was cut by 10 bases and J by 1 base, with 13 bases left in between. The germline CDR1 and CDR2 sequences are WNHNN and SYGVQD (reference sequence). This CDR3 has 13 amino acids.

The chain employs TRBV10-1 and TRBJ1-1; D gene uncertain. The sequence was collected from a woman in her forties or fifties with Graves' hyperthyroidism that later progressed to Graves' ophthalmopathy. Sequences were obtained from blood. CDR3 DNA: TGCGCCAAGCTCAGACCGAGGAACACTGAAGCTTTCTTT. Amino acids: CAKLRPRNTEAFF.